The 16 T cell receptor beta chains reported below all come from one sample, sequenced in a study of beta chain features in type 1 diabetes. Reverse transcribing all isolated RNA meant expressed TCRB transcripts were sequenced. The assay was immunoSEQ multiplex PCR, and TCRdb's table has in-frame clones only and misses some. Of about 470,000 clones listed, 30% are singletons. Input material: naive CD4+ T cells from blood. The receptors derive from a man between 18 and 29 years old in good health.

This clone appeared a few times. The V call is TRBV4-1, the J call TRBJ2-1, with TRBD2 matching over 12 bases. V gave up 3 bases and J gave up 4 bases; unmatched junction bases: 1. CDR3 length: 15 amino acids. The germline V gene encodes CDR1 MGHRA and CDR2 YSYEKL. This CDR3 reads CASSHGLAGYNEQFF. CDR3 DNA sequence: TGCGCCAGCAGCCACGGACTAGCGGGATACAATGAGCAGTTCTTC.

This clone was seen more than once but under ten times. The V call is TRBV28, the J call TRBJ2-3; 10 bases fit TRBD2. The CDR3 contains 14 residues. CDR1 is MDHEN and CDR2 is SYDVKM in the germline V gene. The V gene end was trimmed by 3 bases and the J gene end by 6 bases; junction bases not matched to a gene: 3. The CDR3 spells CASSFSGRTDTQYF. The CDR3 nucleotides are TGTGCCAGCAGTTTTAGCGGGAGGACGGATACGCAGTATTTT.

This clone has only one observation. The chain has TRBV29-1 and TRBJ1-5; perhaps TRBD1 as D (5 bases). Germline V gene data show CDR1 as SQVTM and CDR2 as ANQGSEA. The CDR3 runs to 16 residues. The germline V and J ends were trimmed by 6 bases and 2 bases, with 20 bases remaining between them. The CDR3 DNA reads as TGCAGCGTGAGTTTTGTCGGGGGTGTAGGCAATCAGCCCCAGCATTTT. It translates to CSVSFVGGVGNQPQHF.

The gene calls are TRBV10-3 and TRBJ2-5; 8 nucleotides agree with TRBD1. V was clipped by 6 bases and J by 4 bases; unmatched bases: 7. Per germline, CDR1 ENHRY and CDR2 SYGVKD. The CDR3 loop spans 14 amino acids. CDR3 coding DNA: TGTGCCATCAGACCCGACAGGGGAGGAGAGACCCAGTACTTC. This encodes CAIRPDRGGETQYF.

This clone has more than one count but fewer than ten. One end of the junction is discordant with germline, which a read error may explain. The chain links TRBV10-3 to TRBJ2-3; no clear D. Germline loops: CDR1 ENHRY, CDR2 SYGVKD. This CDR3 is built from 15 residues. As DNA, the CDR3 is TGTGCCAGCAGTTTCCTCCGGAGTGCTGCAGATACGCAGTATTTT. Amino acids: CASSFLRSAADTQYF.

The chain employs TRBV9 and TRBJ2-2; TRBD2 aligns across 9 bases. The CDR3 has 14 amino acids. V gave up 7 bases and J gave up 4 bases; unmatched junction bases: 5. The V gene's germline CDR1 is SGDLS and CDR2 YYNGEE. Written as DNA, the CDR3 is TGTGCCAGCGCGCCAGCGGGAGGCACCGGGGAGCTGTTTTTT. This codes for CASAPAGGTGELFF.

This clone has more than one count but fewer than ten. The V gene is TRBV28, the J gene TRBJ2-1; a possible D gene is TRBD2 (6 bases). This CDR3 comprises 12 residues. Germline CDR1 reads MDHEN; CDR2 reads SYDVKM. V lost 2 bases and J 14 bases, leaving 13 bases between the germline ends. The CDR3 region is CASSLSFGGEFF. CDR3 sequence (DNA): TGTGCCAGCAGTTTAAGTTTCGGGGGAGAGTTCTTC.

The chain joins TRBV2 to TRBJ2-5; perhaps TRBD1 as D (6 bases). CDR3 length: 14 residues. V lost 2 bases, J lost 4 bases, and 11 bases lay in between. CDR1 and CDR2 from the germline V gene are SNHLY and FYNNEI. The CDR3 spells CASSEWGRGETQYF. CDR3 bases: TGTGCCAGCAGTGAATGGGGGCGAGGAGAGACCCAGTACTTC.

The V gene is TRBV30, the J gene TRBJ2-3; D not resolved. Germline assignment: CDR1 GTSNPN and CDR2 SVGIG (reference sequence). The ends were cut back, 5 bases at V and 1 base at J, with 1 base in the middle. This CDR3 is built from 10 residues. The CDR3 region is CAWGTDTQYF. The CDR3 nucleotides are TGTGCCTGGGGCACAGATACGCAGTATTTT.

The rearrangement joins TRBV5-4 to TRBJ2-7; no firm D call. The CDR3 totals 13 residues. V was pared by 3 bases and J by 0 bases, with 7 bases between. Germline V CDR1 and CDR2: SGHNT, YYREEE (reference sequence). The CDR3 DNA reads as TGTGCCAGCAGCTCCCAAGGCTCCTACGAGCAGTACTTC. It codes for CASSSQGSYEQYF. The full variable domain, with the rest looked up from reference TRBV5-4 and TRBJ2-7, is ETGVTQSPTHLIKTRGQQVTLRCSSQSGHNTVSWYQQALGQGPQFIFQYYREEENGRGNFPPRFSGLQFPNYSSELNVNALELDDSALYLCASSSQGSYEQYFGPGTRLTVT.

The rearrangement links TRBV7-9 to TRBJ1-4; tentative D call: TRBD1 (5 bases). The V gene lost 3 bases and the J gene lost 8 bases, with 10 bases spanning the gap. Germline values: CDR1 SEHNR, CDR2 FQNEAQ (reference sequence). There are 13 residues in the CDR3. The CDR3 sequence: CASSLGTEEKLFF. CDR3 nucleotide sequence: TGTGCCAGCAGCTTGGGGACGGAGGAAAAACTGTTTTTT.

On this clone: The sample contains more than one DNA sequence encoding this CDR3. This chain uses TRBV7-9 with TRBJ1-1; D uncertain. This CDR3 has 14 amino acids. Trimming stripped 1 base from V and 1 base from J, with 7 bases between. CDR1 and CDR2 from the germline V gene are SEHNR and FQNEAQ (reference sequence). CDR3 DNA sequence: TGTGCCAGCAGCTTAGACGGTACGAACACTGAAGCTTTCTTT. Its protein product is CASSLDGTNTEAFF.

The rearrangement links TRBV9 to TRBJ2-1; 10 bases line up with TRBD2. J was trimmed by 6 bases and V by 1 base; bases with no gene match: 13. The CDR3 covers 18 residues. Germline V gene sequence: CDR1 SGDLS, CDR2 YYNGEE. The CDR3, as DNA: TGTGCCAGCAGCGTATGGTCTAGCGGGAGTGGGGTTTTCAATGAGCAGTTCTTC. Translation: CASSVWSSGSGVFNEQFF.

The CDR3 nucleotides read TGCAGCGTTGAAGATCAGACACCTTTGAACACTGAAGCTTTCTTT. As protein: CSVEDQTPLNTEAFF. V and J are TRBV29-1 and TRBJ1-1; no definite D call. The CDR3 is made up of 15 amino acids. CDR1 is SQVTM, CDR2 ANQGSEA, per germline. The V gene lost 0 bases and the J gene lost 0 bases, with 11 bases spanning the gap.

This clone was seen a handful of times. The identical CDR3 is also encoded by other nucleotide sequences in the sample. J is TRBJ1-5 and V is TRBV30, with no clear D. CDR1 and CDR2 (germline): GTSNPN, SVGIG (reference sequence). The ends were cut back, 0 bases at V and 6 bases at J, with 9 bases in the middle. CDR3 size: 13 residues. The CDR3 coding sequence is TGTGCCTGGAGTGTAGGAGGGAGTCAGCCCCAGCATTTT. Encoded protein: CAWSVGGSQPQHF.

The genes are TRBV5-1 and TRBJ2-3, with 8 bases aligning to TRBD2. Germline loops: CDR1 SGHRS, CDR2 YFSETQ. V lost 4 bases to trimming and J lost 1 base; unmatched junction nucleotides: 8. The length of the CDR3 is 16 residues. The CDR3 bases are TGCGCCAGCAGCCAAAGGACTAGCAGCCGCACAGATACGCAGTATTTT. It translates to CASSQRTSSRTDTQYF.